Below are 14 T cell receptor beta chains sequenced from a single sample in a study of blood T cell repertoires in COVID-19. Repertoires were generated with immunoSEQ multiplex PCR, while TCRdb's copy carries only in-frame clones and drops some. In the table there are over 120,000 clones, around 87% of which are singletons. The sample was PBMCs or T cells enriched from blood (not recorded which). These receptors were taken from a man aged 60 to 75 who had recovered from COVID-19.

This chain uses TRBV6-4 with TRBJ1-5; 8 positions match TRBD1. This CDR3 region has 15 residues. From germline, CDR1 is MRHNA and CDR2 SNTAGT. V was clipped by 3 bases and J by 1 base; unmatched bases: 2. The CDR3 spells CASSEQGGSNQPQHF. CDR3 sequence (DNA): TGTGCCAGCAGTGAACAGGGGGGAAGCAATCAGCCCCAGCATTTT.

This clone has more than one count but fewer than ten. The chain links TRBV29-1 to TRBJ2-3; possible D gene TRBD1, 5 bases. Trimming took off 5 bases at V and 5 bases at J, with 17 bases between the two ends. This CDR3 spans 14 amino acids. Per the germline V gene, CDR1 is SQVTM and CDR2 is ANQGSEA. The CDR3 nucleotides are TGCAGCGTTTTCAGCGCGGTCCAGGGAGATACGCAGTATTTT. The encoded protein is CSVFSAVQGDTQYF.

CDR3 protein: CSVREARTGEQYF. The CDR3 nucleotides read TGCAGCGTTCGAGAAGCCCGAACGGGCGAGCAGTACTTC. The chain joins TRBV29-1 to TRBJ2-7, with D hard to call. CDR1 SQVTM and CDR2 ANQGSEA come from the germline V gene. This CDR3 comprises 13 residues. Deletions cut 5 bases from V and 6 bases from J, with 17 bases between.

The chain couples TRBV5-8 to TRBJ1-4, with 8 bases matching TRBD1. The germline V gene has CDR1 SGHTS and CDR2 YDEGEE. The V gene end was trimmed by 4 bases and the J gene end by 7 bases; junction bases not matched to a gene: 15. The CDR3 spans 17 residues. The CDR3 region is CASSPSVESGGIEKLFF. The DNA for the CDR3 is TGTGCCAGCAGCCCGAGTGTTGAGTCAGGGGGCATTGAAAAACTGTTTTTT.

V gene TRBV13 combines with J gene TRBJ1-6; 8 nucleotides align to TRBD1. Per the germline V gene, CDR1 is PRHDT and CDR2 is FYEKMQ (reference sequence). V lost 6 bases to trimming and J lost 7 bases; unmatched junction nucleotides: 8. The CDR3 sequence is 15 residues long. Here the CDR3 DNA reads TGTGCCAGCAGTCATGGACAGGGAGGCAATTCACCCCTCCACTTT. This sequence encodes CASSHGQGGNSPLHF. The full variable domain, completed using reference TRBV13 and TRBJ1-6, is AAGVIQSPRHLIKEKRETATLKCYPIPRHDTVYWYQQGPGQDPQFLISFYEKMQSDKGSIPDRFSAQQFSDYHSELNMSSLELGDSALYFCASSHGQGGNSPLHFGNGTRLTVT.

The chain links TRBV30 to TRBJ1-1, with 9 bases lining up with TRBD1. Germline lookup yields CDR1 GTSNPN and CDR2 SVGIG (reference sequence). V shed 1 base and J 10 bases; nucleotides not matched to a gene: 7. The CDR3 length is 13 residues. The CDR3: CAWSGDRDSGAFF. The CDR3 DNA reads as TGTGCCTGGAGTGGGGACAGGGACTCTGGAGCTTTCTTT.

In DNA, the CDR3 is TGTGCCAGTAGTATTGGGGACAGGGCAAATGAAAAACTGTTTTTT. It specifies CASSIGDRANEKLFF. This sequence joins TRBV19 and TRBJ1-4; 9 bases align to TRBD1. V was pared by 3 bases and J by 5 bases, with 4 bases of the junction left unmatched. Germline V CDR1 and CDR2: LNHDA, SQIVND (reference sequence). The CDR3 runs 15 residues.

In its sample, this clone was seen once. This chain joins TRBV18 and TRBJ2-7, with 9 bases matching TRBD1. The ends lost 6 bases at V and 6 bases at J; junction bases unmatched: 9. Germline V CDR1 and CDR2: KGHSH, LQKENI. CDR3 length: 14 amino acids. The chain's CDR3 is CASSFRDRVPEQYF. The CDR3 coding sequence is TGTGCCAGCTCTTTCCGGGACAGGGTCCCCGAGCAGTACTTC.

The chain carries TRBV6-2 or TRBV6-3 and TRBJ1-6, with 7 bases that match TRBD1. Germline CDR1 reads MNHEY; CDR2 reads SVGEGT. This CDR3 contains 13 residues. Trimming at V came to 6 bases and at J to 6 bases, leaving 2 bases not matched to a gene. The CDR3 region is CASSGTVNSPLHF. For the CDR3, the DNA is TGTGCCAGCAGCGGGACAGTTAATTCACCCCTCCACTTT.

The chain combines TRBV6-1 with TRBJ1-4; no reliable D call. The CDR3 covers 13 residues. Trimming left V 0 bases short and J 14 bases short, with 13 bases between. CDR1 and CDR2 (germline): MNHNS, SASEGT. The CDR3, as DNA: TGTGCCAGCAGTGAAGCTTGGCCGACAAACCTGTTTTTT. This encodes CASSEAWPTNLFF.

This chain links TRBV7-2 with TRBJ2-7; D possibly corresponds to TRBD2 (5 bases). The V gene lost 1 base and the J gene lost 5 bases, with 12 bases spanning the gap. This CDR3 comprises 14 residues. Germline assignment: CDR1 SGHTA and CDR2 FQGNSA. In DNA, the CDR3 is TGTGCCAGCAGCTTAGTATCTGGGCGGGACGAGCAGTACTTC. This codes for CASSLVSGRDEQYF.

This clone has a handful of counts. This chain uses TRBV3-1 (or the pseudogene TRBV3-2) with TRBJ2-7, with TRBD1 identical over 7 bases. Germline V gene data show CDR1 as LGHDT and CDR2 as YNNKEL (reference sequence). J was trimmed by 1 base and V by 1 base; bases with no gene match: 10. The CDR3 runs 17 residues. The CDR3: CASSQAPFGTASYEQYF. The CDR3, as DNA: TGTGCCAGCAGCCAAGCCCCTTTCGGGACAGCATCCTACGAGCAGTACTTC.

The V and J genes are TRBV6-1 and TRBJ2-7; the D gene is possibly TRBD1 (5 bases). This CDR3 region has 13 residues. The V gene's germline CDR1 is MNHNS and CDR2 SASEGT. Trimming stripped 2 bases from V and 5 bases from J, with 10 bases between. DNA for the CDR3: TGTGCCAGCAGTGAAAACAGGCTCCACGAGCAGTACTTC. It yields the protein CASSENRLHEQYF.

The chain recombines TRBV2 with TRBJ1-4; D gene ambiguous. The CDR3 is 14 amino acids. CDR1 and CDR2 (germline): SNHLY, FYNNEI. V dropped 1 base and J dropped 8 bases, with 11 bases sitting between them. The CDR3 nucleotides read TGTGCCAGCAGTGAAGTTCTAGAAGGAGAAAAACTGTTTTTT. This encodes CASSEVLEGEKLFF.